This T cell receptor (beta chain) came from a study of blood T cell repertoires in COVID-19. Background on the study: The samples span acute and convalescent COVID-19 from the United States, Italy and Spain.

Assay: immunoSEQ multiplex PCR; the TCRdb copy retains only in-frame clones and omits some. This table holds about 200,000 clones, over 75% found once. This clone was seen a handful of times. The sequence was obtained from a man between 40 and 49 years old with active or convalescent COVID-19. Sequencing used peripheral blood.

Here the CDR3 DNA reads TGTGCCAGTAGTATTAGCCAGGGGGCAAGGAACACTGAAGCTTTCTTT. Its translation: CASSISQGARNTEAFF. The genes are TRBV19 and TRBJ1-1, with 8 bases lining up with TRBD1. The CDR3 totals 16 residues. Unmatched junction bases numbered 7, after V lost 3 bases and J lost 1 base. Germline assignment: CDR1 LNHDA and CDR2 SQIVND (reference sequence).